This T cell receptor (beta chain) was sequenced during a study of blood T cells in healthy people across ages. With a J-beta primer mix and a sample-barcoded 5' primer, a second PCR ran roughly 6 to 11 cycles. TCRdb re-called the 5' RACE reads with MiXCR, one entry per CDR3 protein. The sample consists of 1.2 million to 1.5 million distinct CDR3 sequences, approximately 38% of them appearing once. CDR3 length: 14 amino acids. CDR1 is MNHEY, CDR2 SVGAGI, per germline. V lost 4 bases and J lost 4, with 10 bases in between. This chain uses TRBV6-5 with TRBJ2-2, with D perhaps matching TRBD2 (5 bases). This clonotype originated in a woman between 18 and 30 years old in good health. Sequenced input: blood. CDR3 sequence reads: CASSWRGSTGELFF. CDR3 DNA: TGTGCCAGCAGTTGGAGAGGGAGCACCGGGGAGCTGTTTTTT.